The next 16 T cell receptor beta chains were all read from a single sample in a study of blood T cell repertoires in COVID-19 (TCRdb year 2020). The library was produced with the immunoSEQ multiplex PCR assay. Sourced from immuneACCESS, this table was stored by TCRdb with only in-frame sequences that have V and J called. A share of the clones is absent; for the studies checked, an unresolved V gene accounts for under half, and the remainder has no known explanation. For this sample there are approximately 310,000 clones; about nine tenths appear just once. 1% of the sample belongs to the ten largest clones. Sequenced material: peripheral blood. These TCRs come from a man between 45 and 60 years old with active or convalescent COVID-19.

The chain is built from TRBV15 and TRBJ1-2; a weak D match, TRBD1 (6 bases). V lost 0 bases to trimming and J lost 4 bases, with 9 bases between them. The CDR3 loop spans 14 amino acids. Germline CDR1 LNHNV, CDR2 YYDKDF (reference sequence). In DNA form, the CDR3 reads TGTGCCACCAGCAGAGACAGGGGCGGCTATGGCTACACCTTC. This codes for CATSRDRGGYGYTF.

This clone was observed once. The chain couples TRBV2 to TRBJ1-5; 8 nucleotides align to TRBD1. The junction had 12 bases not matched to a gene; V was cut back by 7 bases and J by 7 bases. The CDR3 consists of 15 residues. Germline V gives CDR1 SNHLY, CDR2 FYNNEI. The CDR3 DNA reads as TGTGCCAGCACCCAACAGGGGGGGGCTTGGCAGCCCCAGCATTTT. Translation gives CASTQQGGAWQPQHF.

CDR3 nucleotide sequence: TGTGCCAGCAGCCTAGAGCCGTCCCCTGAAAAACTGTTTTTT. Its translation is CASSLEPSPEKLFF. The V call is TRBV9, the J call TRBJ1-4; D unresolved. The CDR3 is made up of 14 amino acids. Per germline, CDR1 SGDLS and CDR2 YYNGEE. The V and J ends lost 4 bases and 7 bases respectively, with 14 bases between them.

J is TRBJ2-5 and V is TRBV6-2 or TRBV6-3; unclear D gene. The CDR3 consists of 18 residues. Between the trimmed V and J ends, which lost 3 bases and 5 bases, there was a span of 25 bases. From germline, CDR1 is MNHEY and CDR2 SVGEGT. This CDR3 is CASSYEEVTMVFRETQYF. CDR3 DNA: TGTGCCAGCAGTTATGAGGAAGTTACCATGGTTTTTCGGGAGACCCAGTACTTC.

The rearrangement joins TRBV7-3 to TRBJ2-3, with TRBD1 as a possible D gene (5 bases). Germline lookup yields CDR1 SGHTA and CDR2 FQGTGA. The V end lost 5 bases, the J end lost 2 bases, and 29 bases lay between the germline ends. This CDR3 region has 20 residues. The CDR3 spells CASSPFHGPARALSTDTQYF. CDR3 sequence (DNA): TGTGCCAGCAGCCCCTTCCATGGTCCGGCCAGGGCCCTATCCACAGATACGCAGTATTTT.

This clone has a handful of counts. The chain carries TRBV28 and TRBJ1-2; D is undetermined. Germline loops: CDR1 MDHEN, CDR2 SYDVKM. Trimming removed 6 bases from V and 1 base from J, with 15 bases in between. The CDR3 spans 15 residues. This CDR3 reads CASSPLSGLNYGYTF. CDR3 coding DNA: TGTGCCAGCAGCCCCCTTTCAGGTCTTAACTATGGCTACACCTTC.

This rearrangement joins TRBV15 to TRBJ1-3; TRBD1 aligns across 12 bases. Trimming removed 3 bases from V and 2 bases from J; junction bases left unmatched: 8. The CDR3 is 18 amino acids. Germline CDR1 reads LNHNV; CDR2 reads YYDKDF (reference sequence). The CDR3 DNA reads as TGTGCCACCAGCAGGTATTCCGGGACAGGGGGCCCTGGAAACACCATATATTTT. Translated, it gives CATSRYSGTGGPGNTIYF. The variable domain in full, completed from reference TRBV15 and TRBJ1-3, reads DAMVIQNPRYQVTQFGKPVTLSCSQTLNHNVMYWYQQKSSQAPKLLFHYYDKDFNNEADTPDNFQSRRPNTSFCFLDIRSPGLGDTAMYLCATSRYSGTGGPGNTIYFGEGSWLTVV.

This rearrangement joins TRBV29-1 to TRBJ1-1; TRBD1 agrees at 8 bases. The V gene's germline CDR1 is SQVTM and CDR2 ANQGSEA. This CDR3 is 13 amino acids long. The trim removed 6 bases at V and 3 bases at J, leaving 6 bases unmatched. The CDR3 DNA sequence: TGCAGCGTCACTGAGACAGGGGACACTGAAGCTTTCTTT. Protein: CSVTETGDTEAFF. Full variable domain (remainder filled in from reference TRBV29-1 and TRBJ1-1): SAVISQKPSRDICQRGTSLTIQCQVDSQVTMMFWYRQQPGQSLTLIATANQGSEATYESGFVIDKFPISRPNLTFSTLTVSNMSPEDSSIYLCSVTETGDTEAFFGQGTRLTVV.

The chain carries TRBV27 and TRBJ2-5, with D hard to call. The CDR3 extends over 15 amino acids. V was cut by 7 bases and J by 2 bases, with 17 bases left in between. Germline assignment: CDR1 MNHEY and CDR2 SMNVEV (reference sequence). The chain's CDR3 is CASTYSFTSQETQYF. DNA of the CDR3: TGTGCCAGCACCTACTCTTTCACCTCTCAAGAGACCCAGTACTTC.

This rearrangement joins TRBV6-2 or TRBV6-3 to TRBJ2-3; unclear D gene. Germline V lookup: CDR1 MNHEY, CDR2 SVGEGT. The CDR3 covers 14 residues. The V gene lost 4 bases and the J gene lost 2 bases, with 10 bases spanning the gap. CDR3 protein: CASSSPRVTDTQYF. The CDR3 coding sequence is TGTGCCAGCAGTTCCCCCCGGGTCACAGATACGCAGTATTTT.

This sequence joins TRBV5-1 and TRBJ2-7; D gene uncertain. Germline lookup yields CDR1 SGHRS and CDR2 YFSETQ. This CDR3 spans 13 amino acids. V shed 4 bases and J shed 7 bases, with 15 bases lying between them. CDR3 loop: CASSPPYPGEQYF. CDR3 in DNA: TGCGCCAGCAGCCCCCCGTATCCCGGGGAGCAGTACTTC.

J is TRBJ1-2 and V is TRBV5-1; D might be TRBD1 (5 bases). The CDR3 is made up of 15 amino acids. Between the trimmed V and J ends, which lost 4 bases and 4 bases, there was a span of 17 bases. Germline loops: CDR1 SGHRS, CDR2 YFSETQ. In nucleotides, the CDR3 is TGCGCCAGCAGCAGGGAAGGGACGGGGGGCTATGGCTACACCTTC. This translates into CASSREGTGGYGYTF.

The V and J genes are TRBV20-1 and TRBJ2-5; D unresolved. The V end lost 2 bases, the J end lost 2 bases, and 3 bases lay between the germline ends. Germline CDR1 is DFQATT and CDR2 is SNEGSKA (reference sequence). CDR3 length: 11 residues. The CDR3 nucleotides read TGCAGTGCTAGATCGCAAGAGACCCAGTACTTC. Protein: CSARSQETQYF.

V is TRBV28 and J is TRBJ1-2; D is ambiguous. Germline V gives CDR1 MDHEN, CDR2 SYDVKM. Between the trimmed V and J ends, which lost 4 bases and 1 base, there was a span of 4 bases. The CDR3 is made up of 12 amino acids. Here the CDR3 reads CASSSYNYGYTF. CDR3 nucleotides: TGTGCCAGCAGTTCCTATAACTATGGCTACACCTTC.

The table lists this clone with a few counts. The chain employs TRBV7-2 and TRBJ2-3; 7 nucleotides line up with TRBD2. The V gene's germline CDR1 is SGHTA and CDR2 FQGNSA. CDR3 size: 13 residues. Trimming at V came to 4 bases and at J to 4 bases, leaving 2 bases not matched to a gene. CDR3 amino acids: CASSWTSSDTQYF. In DNA, the CDR3 is TGTGCCAGCAGCTGGACTAGTTCAGATACGCAGTATTTT.

The gene calls are TRBV6-2 or TRBV6-3 and TRBJ1-2, with D possibly TRBD1 on 6 matching bases. V was shortened by 0 bases and J by 8 bases, with 10 bases between the two germline ends. Germline V CDR1 and CDR2: MNHEY, SVGEGT. CDR3 size: 13 residues. CDR3 sequence: CASSYSGGQGYTF. CDR3 DNA sequence: TGTGCCAGCAGTTACTCAGGGGGTCAAGGCTACACCTTC.